The 8 T cell receptor beta chains reported below all come from one sample, sequenced in a study of blood T cell repertoires in COVID-19. The repertoire was sequenced with immunoSEQ multiplex PCR; TCRdb's copy has only in-frame clones and lacks some. The table records 200,000 to 250,000 clones, about 85% of them present only once. Input material: peripheral blood. The receptors stem from a young man with active or convalescent COVID-19.

The chain is built from TRBV6-5 and TRBJ1-3; 7 bases line up with TRBD1. The CDR3 loop spans 14 amino acids. Germline V CDR1 and CDR2: MNHEY, SVGAGI. Trimming removed 6 bases from V and 4 bases from J; junction bases left unmatched: 6. The CDR3 is CASRTGLAGNTIYF. The CDR3 DNA reads TGTGCCAGCAGGACAGGGCTAGCGGGAAACACCATATATTTT.

This sequence joins TRBV2 and TRBJ2-7, with D unresolved. This CDR3 comprises 13 residues. Trimming stripped 7 bases from V and 0 bases from J, with 10 bases between. The V gene's germline CDR1 is SNHLY and CDR2 FYNNEI. CDR3 DNA sequence: TGTGCCAGCAAGTCCTCTAGCTCCTACGAGCAGTACTTC. Its translation is CASKSSSSYEQYF.

The chain recombines TRBV25-1 with TRBJ1-1, with D hard to call. The CDR3 extends over 16 amino acids. Trimming removed 8 bases from V and 4 bases from J, with 23 bases in between. In germline, CDR1 is MGHDK, CDR2 SYGVNS. In nucleotides, the CDR3 is TGTGCCAGCCCATTTGGGATTATCCGACGGGGCACTGAAGCTTTCTTT. Translating it yields CASPFGIIRRGTEAFF.

The rearrangement joins TRBV28 to TRBJ1-3; 9 bases agree with TRBD1. V lost 6 bases, J lost 1 base, and 7 bases stayed unmatched. Per germline, CDR1 MDHEN and CDR2 SYDVKM. The CDR3 is 16 residues long. CDR3: CASSQDRGKSGNTIYF. The CDR3 region has the DNA TGTGCCAGCAGCCAAGACAGGGGGAAGTCTGGAAACACCATATATTTT.

The V and J genes are TRBV25-1 and TRBJ1-6; possible D gene TRBD1, 5 bases. Per germline, CDR1 MGHDK and CDR2 SYGVNS. This CDR3 contains 15 residues. V was pared by 6 bases and J by 0 bases, with 9 bases between. For the CDR3, the DNA is TGTGCCAGCAGCCACAGGAACTCCTATAATTCACCCCTCCACTTT. This gives the protein CASSHRNSYNSPLHF. Complete variable domain (other parts from reference TRBV25-1 and TRBJ1-6): EADIYQTPRYLVIGTGKKITLECSQTMGHDKMYWYQQDPGMELHLIHYSYGVNSTEKGDLSSESTVSRIRTEHFPLTLESARPSHTSQYLCASSHRNSYNSPLHFGNGTRLTVT.

The chain carries TRBV9 and TRBJ2-7; a possible D gene is TRBD1 (5 bases). Germline lookup yields CDR1 SGDLS and CDR2 YYNGEE. CDR3 length: 16 residues. V shed 3 bases and J shed 2 bases, with 18 bases lying between them. The CDR3 sequence: CASSAGRGGTTYEQYF. For the CDR3, the DNA is TGTGCCAGCAGCGCCGGTAGGGGTGGCACCACCTACGAGCAGTACTTC.

The rearrangement joins TRBV28 to TRBJ1-1; D gene unclear. V lost 3 bases and J lost 8, with 13 bases in between. This CDR3 has 13 amino acids. Germline-derived CDR1 and CDR2 are MDHEN and SYDVKM. CDR3 nucleotide sequence: TGTGCCAGCAGTTTTAGCTTCGAGGCAGAAGCTTTCTTT. Protein: CASSFSFEAEAFF.

The chain recombines TRBV19 with TRBJ1-3; D gene ambiguous. The CDR3 runs to 14 residues. Germline CDR1 is LNHDA and CDR2 is SQIVND (reference sequence). Trimming took 2 bases from V and 9 from J, leaving 14 bases between them. CDR3 amino acids: CASSILGRGATIYF. The CDR3 DNA follows: TGTGCCAGTAGTATATTGGGCCGGGGAGCCACCATATATTTT.